A single sample is the source of the 19 T cell receptor beta chains below, sequenced in a study of OX40 agonist ivuxolimab in advanced cancers. Assay used: immunoSEQ multiplex PCR; TCRdb lists only in-frame clones, some missing. The sample carries roughly 58,000 clones, roughly 89% recorded once. The specimen was CD4+ or CD8+ T cells sorted from blood, collected in a trial of the OX40 agonist ivuxolimab. These receptors came from an adult with an advanced solid tumor such as melanoma, head and neck, liver or kidney cancer.

The V gene is TRBV30, the J gene TRBJ1-2; perhaps TRBD1 as D (5 bases). The V gene's germline CDR1 is GTSNPN and CDR2 SVGIG (reference sequence). There are 13 residues in the CDR3. V was shortened by 3 bases and J by 4 bases, with 12 bases between the two germline ends. The CDR3 loop is CAWSHGGFYGYTF. CDR3 DNA: TGTGCCTGGAGCCACGGGGGTTTCTATGGCTACACCTTC.

The CDR3 protein is CASSRMLDSSGNTIYF. The CDR3 DNA reads TGTGCCAGCAGCCGTATGCTAGATTCCTCTGGAAACACCATATATTTT. The V gene is TRBV5-6, the J gene TRBJ1-3; D is uncertain. Germline CDR1 is SGHDT and CDR2 is YYEEEE. The CDR3 runs 16 residues. Trimming pared 4 bases from V and 0 bases from J, leaving 14 bases between.

Points on this clone: Other nucleotide sequences from this sample produce the same CDR3. V usage is TRBV14 and J usage is TRBJ2-1; 10 bases map to TRBD2. The germline V gene encodes CDR1 SGHDN and CDR2 FVKESK. The CDR3 runs 14 residues. The junction had 6 bases not matched to a gene; V was cut back by 3 bases and J by 10 bases. CDR3 sequence (DNA): TGTGCCAGCAGCCAGTCAAGCGGGAGGGGCGAGCAGTTCTTC. Amino acids: CASSQSSGRGEQFF.

The genes are TRBV5-1 and TRBJ2-5, with TRBD1 identical over 8 bases. The junction had 10 bases not matched to a gene; V was cut back by 4 bases and J by 5 bases. The germline CDR1 and CDR2 sequences are SGHRS and YFSETQ. The CDR3 length is 15 residues. The CDR3 bases are TGCGCCAGCAGCCCCGGACAGGGATCTCTCGAGACCCAGTACTTC. It yields the protein CASSPGQGSLETQYF.

The chain combines TRBV5-1 with TRBJ1-6, with D perhaps TRBD1 (6 bases). Germline V gene lookup returns CDR1 SGHRS and CDR2 YFSETQ. Trimming stripped 4 bases from V and 5 bases from J, with 16 bases between. This CDR3 has 16 amino acids. CDR3 in DNA: TGCGCCAGCAGCAGGGGATCCAGGGGAGATAATTCACCCCTCCACTTT. It encodes CASSRGSRGDNSPLHF.

J is TRBJ2-1 and V is TRBV5-1, with unresolved D. Germline V lookup: CDR1 SGHRS, CDR2 YFSETQ. Trimming stripped 0 bases from V and 14 bases from J, with 18 bases between. This CDR3 comprises 14 residues. CDR3 in amino acids: CASSLALEGYLKFF. DNA for the CDR3: TGCGCCAGCAGCTTGGCCCTAGAAGGATACCTCAAGTTCTTC.

This chain uses TRBV18 with TRBJ1-5; TRBD1 aligns across 9 bases. With 6 bases clipped from V and 4 bases from J, the junction kept 7 bases outside the gene matches. The germline gives CDR1 KGHSH, CDR2 LQKENI. The CDR3 sequence is 15 residues long. The CDR3 sequence is CASSPGTGRNQPQHF. The CDR3 nucleotides read TGTGCCAGCTCGCCCGGGACAGGGAGGAATCAGCCCCAGCATTTT. The full variable domain, with the rest looked up from reference TRBV18 and TRBJ1-5, is NAGVMQNPRHLVRRRGQEARLRCSPMKGHSHVYWYRQLPEEGLKFMVYLQKENIIDESGMPKERFSAEFPKEGPSILRIQQVVRGDSAAYFCASSPGTGRNQPQHFGDGTRLSIL.

This clone was observed a handful of times. The chain has TRBV14 and TRBJ2-2; 7 bases agree with TRBD2. Germline assignment: CDR1 SGHDN and CDR2 FVKESK. The CDR3 has 17 residues. The V and J ends lost 2 bases and 7 bases, in that order; junction bases with no gene match: 13. This CDR3 reads CASSQIAGAASFGELFF. The CDR3 DNA follows: TGTGCCAGCAGCCAAATCGCGGGAGCGGCCAGTTTCGGGGAGCTGTTTTTT.

This clone showed up just once. The chain uses TRBV6-5 and TRBJ1-2, with a possible D match to TRBD1 (6 bases). Germline CDR1 and CDR2: MNHEY and SVGAGI. The CDR3 consists of 12 residues. V lost 11 bases, J lost 4 bases, and 14 bases lay in between. CDR3 sequence: CASGGGLYGYTF. The DNA of the CDR3 is TGTGCCTCTGGTGGGGGGCTCTATGGCTACACCTTC.

V usage is TRBV6-1 and J usage is TRBJ2-7; 10 bases agree with TRBD2. Germline V CDR1 and CDR2: MNHNS, SASEGT. The CDR3 has 14 residues. J gave up 10 bases and V 2 bases, and 8 bases lay outside the gene matches. Written as DNA, the CDR3 is TGTGCCAGCAGTGAATCCCTAGCGGGGGAAAAACAGTACTTC. This sequence encodes CASSESLAGEKQYF.

The rearrangement uses TRBV5-4 and TRBJ1-1; unclear D gene. The CDR3 is made up of 13 amino acids. Germline CDR1 is SGHNT and CDR2 is YYREEE (reference sequence). V dropped 4 bases and J dropped 5 bases, with 12 bases sitting between them. The CDR3 sequence is CASSPGRRTEAFF. The CDR3 DNA is TGTGCCAGCAGCCCCGGTAGGCGGACTGAAGCTTTCTTT. Based on the CDR3 plus reference TRBV5-4 and TRBJ1-1, the full variable domain is ETGVTQSPTHLIKTRGQQVTLRCSSQSGHNTVSWYQQALGQGPQFIFQYYREEENGRGNFPPRFSGLQFPNYSSELNVNALELDDSALYLCASSPGRRTEAFFGQGTRLTVV.

This clone appeared a single time. The CDR3 bases are TGTGCCAGCAGTGGCCCCTACGAGCAGTACTTC. This gives the protein CASSGPYEQYF. This chain links TRBV6-1 with TRBJ2-7; D uncertain. The V gene's germline CDR1 is MNHNS and CDR2 SASEGT. The CDR3 loop spans 11 amino acids. V was cut by 4 bases and J by 2 bases, with 3 bases left in between.

The chain links TRBV5-6 to TRBJ1-4, with D unclear. The CDR3 sequence is 14 residues long. The ends were cut back, 4 bases at V and 8 bases at J, with 15 bases in the middle. The V gene's germline CDR1 is SGHDT and CDR2 YYEEEE. The DNA of the CDR3 is TGTGCCAGCAGCCGGGGAGAGGGAGGAGAAAAACTGTTTTTT. Translated: CASSRGEGGEKLFF.

The J gene is TRBJ2-2, the V gene TRBV6-4; D tentatively reads TRBD1 or TRBD2 (6 bases each). The CDR3 contains 14 residues. With 8 bases removed from V and 7 bases from J, the gap between germline ends came to 17 bases. Germline CDR1 is MRHNA and CDR2 is SNTAGT. As DNA, the CDR3 is TGTGCCAGCCGGTTGGACGGGGGCAACGGGGAGCTGTTTTTT. This encodes CASRLDGGNGELFF.

The chain couples TRBV9 to TRBJ2-3; tentatively, D is TRBD2 (6 bases). Germline assignment: CDR1 SGDLS and CDR2 YYNGEE. Trimming left V 0 bases short and J 0 bases short, with 14 bases between. The CDR3 loop spans 17 amino acids. This CDR3 is CASSVGVSGWSTDTQYF. The CDR3 nucleotides are TGTGCCAGCAGCGTAGGTGTTAGCGGTTGGAGCACAGATACGCAGTATTTT.

The J gene is TRBJ2-6, the V gene TRBV5-1; D possibly corresponds to TRBD2 (6 bases). The CDR3 covers 17 residues. Per the germline V gene, CDR1 is SGHRS and CDR2 is YFSETQ. V was cut by 4 bases and J by 2 bases, with 16 bases left in between. The CDR3, as DNA: TGCGCCAGCAGCCCCTCTGCCGGAGGGACTGGGGCCAACGTCCTGACTTTC. Its protein is CASSPSAGGTGANVLTF.

The V gene is TRBV6-1, the J gene TRBJ2-1; TRBD1 aligns across 7 bases. CDR1 is MNHNS and CDR2 is SASEGT in the germline V gene. V lost 2 bases to trimming and J lost 1 base; unmatched junction nucleotides: 5. The CDR3 runs to 16 residues. The CDR3 bases are TGTGCCAGCAGTGAAATGGGACAGCCGTCCTACAATGAGCAGTTCTTC. Its translation is CASSEMGQPSYNEQFF.

Concerning this clone: This sample also contains other DNA sequences that code for the same CDR3. This rearrangement joins TRBV29-1 to TRBJ2-3, with TRBD2 identical over 15 bases. Unmatched junction bases numbered 1, after V lost 6 bases and J lost 0 bases. The CDR3 runs 15 residues. Germline V lookup: CDR1 SQVTM, CDR2 ANQGSEA. The CDR3 sequence is CSVGTSGGSTDTQYF. CDR3 in DNA: TGCAGCGTAGGGACTAGCGGGGGGAGCACAGATACGCAGTATTTT.

The rearrangement uses TRBV5-5 and TRBJ2-6; 9 bases match TRBD1. The V gene's germline CDR1 is SGHKS and CDR2 YYEKEE (reference sequence). The CDR3 has 17 residues. Trimming removed 0 bases from V and 3 bases from J; junction bases left unmatched: 4. The CDR3: CASSLAGTGLGANVLTF. For the CDR3, the DNA is TGTGCCAGCAGCTTGGCCGGGACAGGGCTTGGGGCCAACGTCCTGACTTTC.